This entry lists 23 T cell receptor beta chains sequenced from one sample in a study of breast tumors, draining lymph nodes, adjacent tissues. TCRdb reanalysed the multiplex PCR reads using MiXCR and keeps one entry per CDR3 protein. The sample yields 70,000 to 95,000 distinct CDR3 sequences, roughly 19% seen once. Breast cancer patients provided tissue from their axillary draining lymph nodes. Sequenced input: axillary lymph node tissue. The receptors come from a female donor with breast cancer. Some clones in this sample may be carry-over from other donors' samples.

This clonotype showed up just once. At one of its ends the junction is not consistent with the germline gene, which may arise from a read error. The CDR3 sequence is CASSLDGNEPFF. The CDR3 coding sequence is TGCGCCAGCAGCTTGGATGGAAATGAGCCGTTCTTC. J is TRBJ2-1 and V is TRBV5-1; D is ambiguous. The CDR3 contains 12 residues. Per the germline V gene, CDR1 is SGHRS and CDR2 is YFSETQ.

This clonotype was recorded many times. The rearrangement links TRBV11-3 to TRBJ2-5; D ambiguous. V dropped 2 bases and J dropped 5 bases, with 12 bases sitting between them. Germline V gene data show CDR1 as SGHNT and CDR2 as YENEEA. The CDR3 has 14 amino acids. Written as DNA, the CDR3 is TGTGCCAGCAGCTTATCTGGTTTATATGAGACCCAGTACTTC. Its translation is CASSLSGLYETQYF.

This clonotype was detected many times. The chain couples TRBV4-1 to TRBJ1-2, with D tentatively TRBD1 (6 bases). Trimming removed 8 bases from V and 6 bases from J, with 16 bases in between. The germline CDR1 and CDR2 sequences are MGHRA and YSYEKL. The CDR3 consists of 13 residues. This chain's CDR3 is CASRKQGADGYTF. CDR3 nucleotides: TGCGCCAGCCGAAAACAGGGAGCAGATGGCTACACCTTC.

This clonotype came up many times. V gene TRBV7-2 combines with J gene TRBJ2-7; tentatively, D is TRBD2 (6 bases). This CDR3 region has 16 residues. Germline V gene data show CDR1 as SGHTA and CDR2 as FQGNSA. V lost 3 bases, J lost 2 bases, and 17 bases lay in between. Here the CDR3 DNA reads TGTGCCAGCAGCTTGGGACTCGCAACCTCCGCCTACGAGCAGTACTTC. This codes for CASSLGLATSAYEQYF.

This chain joins TRBV12-3 or TRBV12-4 and TRBJ1-1; D ambiguous. V shed 4 bases and J shed 2 bases, with 8 bases lying between them. The CDR3 extends over 13 amino acids. The CDR3 sequence is CASSYGLNTEAFF. The CDR3 DNA reads as TGTGCCAGCAGTTACGGACTAAACACTGAAGCTTTCTTT.

There are many counts of this clonotype. The chain recombines TRBV11-2 with TRBJ2-1; 14 bases match TRBD2. The CDR3 has 17 amino acids. CDR1 and CDR2 (germline): SGHAT, FQNNGV. V shed 6 bases and J 10 bases; nucleotides not matched to a gene: 14. CDR3 residues: CASRIMGLAGDEGEQFF. The CDR3 DNA sequence: TGTGCCAGCAGGATCATGGGACTAGCGGGAGATGAGGGAGAGCAGTTCTTC.

The chain is built from TRBV3-1 and TRBJ1-4; D is uncertain. The CDR3 spans 11 residues. Trimming removed 4 bases at V and 7 bases at J, with 4 bases between. The V gene's germline CDR1 is LGHDT and CDR2 YNNKEL (reference sequence). As DNA, the CDR3 is TGTGCCAGCAGCCGGACTGAAAAACTGTTTTTT. Translated: CASSRTEKLFF.

With respect to this clonotype: Since the CDR3 does not end with the conserved phenylalanine or tryptophan, this likely comes from a read error. The chain employs TRBV10-3 and TRBJ2-1; 7 bases match TRBD1. The CDR3 consists of 13 residues. The trim removed 7 bases at V and 7 bases at J, leaving 7 bases unmatched. Germline V CDR1 and CDR2: ENHRY, SYGVKD. The CDR3 spells CAIKTNRGNEQFL. CDR3 DNA sequence: TGTGCCATCAAGACCAACAGGGGAAATGAGCAGTTCCTC.

This chain joins TRBV20-1 and TRBJ2-4; TRBD2 agrees at 8 bases. Germline V gene sequence: CDR1 DFQATT, CDR2 SNEGSKA (reference sequence). Trimming at V came to 2 bases and at J to 15 bases, leaving 9 bases not matched to a gene. This CDR3 has 12 residues. The CDR3 loop is CSARREGRFGYF. The DNA of the CDR3 is TGCAGTGCTAGACGGGAGGGGAGATTTGGGTACTTC.

This clonotype was seen repeatedly, ten times or more. The chain uses TRBV11-2 and TRBJ2-5; D gene uncertain. CDR3 length equals 14 residues. Between the trimmed V and J ends, which lost 6 bases and 1 base, there was a span of 12 bases. CDR1 is SGHAT and CDR2 is FQNNGV in the germline V gene. The CDR3 DNA is TGTGCCAGCAGTTCGACGCCCATCCAAGAGACCCAGTACTTC. This translates into CASSSTPIQETQYF.

The sample holds many counts of this clonotype. V and J are TRBV15 and TRBJ2-7, with D possibly TRBD1 on 7 matching bases. The CDR3 sequence is 14 residues long. Germline CDR1 reads LNHNV; CDR2 reads YYDKDF (reference sequence). Trimming removed 0 bases from V and 3 bases from J, with 9 bases in between. CDR3 sequence (DNA): TGTGCCACCAGCAGAGAGCAGGGGGGCTACGAGCAGTACTTC. Protein product: CATSREQGGYEQYF.

This clonotype was observed a handful of times. This chain joins TRBV27 and TRBJ2-3; perhaps TRBD1 as D (5 bases). The germline gives CDR1 MNHEY, CDR2 SMNVEV (reference sequence). This CDR3 spans 15 amino acids. Trimming cost V 0 bases and J 8 bases, with 15 bases left between them. The CDR3 region has the DNA TGTGCCAGCAGTTTATCGATGCCCCTGCAGGGTACGCAGTATTTT. Its translation is CASSLSMPLQGTQYF.

This clonotype showed up many times. This rearrangement joins TRBV12-3 or TRBV12-4 to TRBJ1-3; no clear D. This CDR3 has 12 amino acids. Trimming removed 2 bases from V and 1 base from J, with 0 bases in between. CDR3 DNA: TGTGCCAGCAGTTTATCTGGAAACACCATATATTTT. Translating gives CASSLSGNTIYF.

This clonotype came up many times. In DNA, the CDR3 is TGCGCCAGCAGCTTGGGTTCGGGTGGCTACACCTTC. It translates to CASSLGSGGYTF. The chain has TRBV5-1 and TRBJ1-2; D is undetermined. The ends were cut back, 0 bases at V and 7 bases at J, with 7 bases in the middle. The CDR3 sequence is 12 residues long. CDR1 is SGHRS and CDR2 is YFSETQ in the germline V gene.

The table lists this clonotype with many counts. This chain uses TRBV2 with TRBJ2-1, with 13 bases matching TRBD2. V was pared by 6 bases and J by 4 bases, with 3 bases of the junction left unmatched. Germline V lookup: CDR1 SNHLY, CDR2 FYNNEI. CDR3 size: 15 residues. The CDR3 DNA sequence: TGTGCCAGCAGCGGACTAGCGGGAGCATACAATGAGCAGTTCTTC. Protein product: CASSGLAGAYNEQFF.

Concerning this clonotype itself: The junction shows a germline mismatch at one end, possibly a read error. The genes are TRBV11-2 and TRBJ2-7; D is perhaps TRBD1 (6 bases). The germline gives CDR1 SGHAT, CDR2 FQNNGV. This CDR3 spans 13 amino acids. The DNA for the CDR3 is TGCGCCAGCAGCTATGTGACAGGCTACGAGCAGTACTTC. Translation gives CASSYVTGYEQYF.

Many counts were recorded for this clonotype. V gene TRBV5-1 combines with J gene TRBJ2-5, with 11 bases fitting TRBD1. Germline V CDR1 and CDR2: SGHRS, YFSETQ. This CDR3 is built from 15 residues. The V and J ends lost 4 bases and 5 bases, in that order; junction bases with no gene match: 7. CDR3 sequence: CASSVDRGRRETQYF. CDR3 nucleotides: TGCGCCAGCAGCGTGGACAGGGGGCGGAGGGAGACCCAGTACTTC.

This clonotype was observed at least ten times. The chain joins TRBV7-9 to TRBJ2-7, with D perhaps matching TRBD1 or TRBD2 (6 bases each). CDR3 length: 19 residues. Trimming took 2 bases from V and 0 from J, leaving 23 bases between them. Germline CDR1 SEHNR, CDR2 FQNEAQ (reference sequence). In DNA, the CDR3 is TGTGCCAGCAGCTTAACCGGGGGAACAGGGTTTTCGGTCTCCTACGAGCAGTACTTC. Amino acid sequence: CASSLTGGTGFSVSYEQYF.

With respect to this clonotype: Since a much larger clone is just one base distant, this may be a read error. The chain links TRBV5-4 to TRBJ1-2; D call uncertain. Germline CDR1 SGHNT, CDR2 YYREEE (reference sequence). The CDR3 sequence is 11 residues long. V was shortened by 0 bases and J by 8 bases, with 5 bases between the two germline ends. As DNA, the CDR3 is TGTGCCAGCAGCTTGGGTCCCGGCTACACCTTC. Encoded protein: CASSLGPGYTF.

This clonotype was detected ten times or more. J is TRBJ2-7 and V is TRBV6-1; 9 positions agree with TRBD1. The V and J ends lost 2 bases and 3 bases, in that order; junction bases with no gene match: 5. CDR3 length equals 15 residues. CDR1 is MNHNS, CDR2 SASEGT, per germline. CDR3 in DNA: TGTGCCAGCAGTGAAACTGGGACAGGGTTCTACGAGCAGTACTTC. This gives the protein CASSETGTGFYEQYF.

This clonotype appeared a few times. A single base separates this from a much larger clone, so it may be a read error. The V call is TRBV5-1, the J call TRBJ1-4; possibly TRBD1 for D (5 bases). Trimming removed 3 bases from V and 3 bases from J, with 9 bases in between. The CDR3 has 14 amino acids. Germline V gene sequence: CDR1 SGHRS, CDR2 YFSETQ. CDR3 DNA sequence: TGCGCCAGCAGCTCATCACAGGCTAATGAAAAACTGTTTTTT. The encoded protein is CASSSSQANEKLFF.

A word on this clonotype: Given a much more abundant clone one base away, this may be a read error. The J gene is TRBJ2-7, the V gene TRBV5-4, with 9 bases fitting TRBD1. Germline V gene data show CDR1 as SGHNT and CDR2 as YYREEE (reference sequence). CDR3 length: 14 residues. The CDR3 DNA follows: TGTGCCAGCAGCTCGGGACAGGGACCATACGAGCGGTACTTC. Amino acid sequence: CASSSGQGPYERYF.

This clonotype has at least ten counts. The chain employs TRBV4-1 and TRBJ2-7; D tentatively reads TRBD1 or TRBD2 (5 bases each). Per germline, CDR1 MGHRA and CDR2 YSYEKL. CDR3 length: 15 amino acids. Trimming left V 0 bases short and J 6 bases short, with 15 bases between. Here the CDR3 reads CASSQDYRGRSEQYF. The CDR3 region has the DNA TGCGCCAGCAGCCAAGATTACCGGGGACGAAGCGAGCAGTACTTC.